These T cell receptor beta chains were read from a single sample in a study of Ad26.COV2.S vaccination and SARS-CoV-2 variants. Profiled with immunoSEQ multiplex PCR; TCRdb holds only in-frame clones, not every one. The sample gives about 350,000 clones, approximately 90% of which show up once; 5% is in the top ten. The sample was peripheral blood, taken in a trial of Ad26.COV2.S vaccine versus placebo. These receptors originate from a person between 18 and 59 years old who received the Ad26.COV2.S COVID-19 vaccine or a placebo. The CDR3 runs from the conserved cysteine through the conserved F or W. A D gene is named only where the DNA matches it firmly.

CDR3 protein: CASSTNPAGESNEQFF; V gene: TRBV7-6; CDR3 length: 16; D gene: TRBD2
CDR3 protein: CASSPLGVGPNYGYTF; V gene: TRBV3-1/TRBV3-2; CDR3 length: 16; D gene: -
CDR3 protein: CASSSTSGRGIYNEQFF; V gene: TRBV5-1; CDR3 length: 17; D gene: TRBD2
CDR3 protein: CSVDQSRTGTEAFF; V gene: TRBV29-1; CDR3 length: 14; D gene: -
CDR3 protein: CASSQSTQSYNEQFF; V gene: TRBV16; CDR3 length: 15; D gene: -
CDR3 protein: CASSLTGTTGELFF; V gene: TRBV5-8; CDR3 length: 14; D gene: -
CDR3 protein: CASSLIRYMNTEAFF; V gene: TRBV7-2; CDR3 length: 15; D gene: -
CDR3 protein: CASSKTTGISSLENTIYF; V gene: TRBV5-1; CDR3 length: 18; D gene: -
CDR3 protein: CASSQGDTYEQYF; V gene: TRBV4-1; CDR3 length: 13; D gene: -
CDR3 protein: CSASARSQYTEAFF; V gene: TRBV20-1; CDR3 length: 14; D gene: -
CDR3 protein: CASRTSGRTGGELFF; V gene: TRBV2; CDR3 length: 15; D gene: TRBD2
CDR3 protein: CASSPQTGGAFNTEAFF; V gene: TRBV6-6; CDR3 length: 17; D gene: TRBD1
CDR3 protein: CASSYTGSGNTEAFF; V gene: TRBV6-6; CDR3 length: 15; D gene: -
CDR3 protein: CASSQDVGLDTGELFF; V gene: TRBV4-2; CDR3 length: 16; D gene: -
CDR3 protein: CAISESKGRSGEQYF; V gene: TRBV10-3; CDR3 length: 15; D gene: -
CDR3 protein: CASSPSGGAEAFF; V gene: TRBV4-2; CDR3 length: 13; D gene: -
CDR3 protein: CASSSPGTGKRNEQFF; V gene: TRBV6-5; CDR3 length: 16; D gene: TRBD1
CDR3 protein: CASLDRDGANYGYTF; V gene: TRBV19; CDR3 length: 15; D gene: -
CDR3 protein: CASSLGPYSNQPQHF; V gene: TRBV5-4; CDR3 length: 15; D gene: -
CDR3 protein: CASSQQGLADNNEQFF; V gene: TRBV4-1; CDR3 length: 16; D gene: TRBD2
CDR3 protein: CASSYPLAGVATGELFF; V gene: TRBV6-2/TRBV6-3; CDR3 length: 17; D gene: TRBD2
CDR3 protein: CASSESSSNEKLFF; V gene: TRBV25-1; CDR3 length: 14; D gene: -
CDR3 protein: CASSPRLAQETQYF; V gene: TRBV7-9; CDR3 length: 14; D gene: TRBD2
CDR3 protein: CAISDRAIAEAFF; V gene: TRBV2; CDR3 length: 13; D gene: TRBD1